Shown below are 25 T cell receptor beta chains from a single sample sequenced in a study of beta chain features in type 1 diabetes. Every isolated RNA sample was fully reverse transcribed, so sequencing captured expressed TCRB transcripts. The protocol was immunoSEQ multiplex PCR, while the TCRdb copy is restricted to in-frame clones and leaves out a portion. Seen here are fewer than 650,000 clones, 15% observed once, and the top ten hold about 0.087%. Sample: naive CD4+ T cells from blood. All receptors derive from a man aged 18 to 29 in good health.

This clone was seen more than once but under ten times. The chain couples TRBV25-1 to TRBJ2-7; perhaps TRBD2 as D (5 bases). The CDR3 extends over 16 amino acids. Germline values: CDR1 MGHDK, CDR2 SYGVNS. V was pared by 10 bases and J by 1 base, with 23 bases between. CDR3 bases: TGTGCCACCAAATCCCCGGGGATGAGGGATTCCTACGAGCAGTACTTC. Its translation is CATKSPGMRDSYEQYF.

This rearrangement joins TRBV6-5 to TRBJ2-5; 8 bases are shared with TRBD2. Per germline, CDR1 MNHEY and CDR2 SVGAGI. J lost 3 bases, V lost 0 bases, and 3 bases had no gene match. The CDR3 runs to 15 residues. The CDR3 DNA sequence: TGTGCCAGCAGTTACTCGTTGACTAGCGAAGAGACCCAGTACTTC. Residues: CASSYSLTSEETQYF.

This clone was counted between two and nine times. This sequence joins TRBV29-1 and TRBJ1-6; D is ambiguous. V shed 5 bases and J shed 0 bases, with 11 bases lying between them. CDR1 is SQVTM, CDR2 ANQGSEA, per germline. The CDR3 sequence is 15 residues long. Here the CDR3 reads CSVSLGSSYNSPLHF. The CDR3 DNA reads as TGCAGCGTTTCACTGGGAAGCTCCTATAATTCACCCCTCCACTTT.

The chain links TRBV15 to TRBJ1-3; 7 bases are a match to TRBD1. The CDR3 length is 14 residues. The V gene end was trimmed by 11 bases and the J gene end by 0 bases; junction bases not matched to a gene: 7. Germline lookup yields CDR1 LNHNV and CDR2 YYDKDF (reference sequence). CDR3 amino acids: CAPPGQPSGNTIYF. CDR3 DNA sequence: TGTGCCCCGCCGGGACAGCCCTCTGGAAACACCATATATTTT.

The chain recombines TRBV5-4 with TRBJ2-5; 7 positions match TRBD2. J lost 1 base, V lost 2 bases, and 8 bases had no gene match. From germline, CDR1 is SGHNT and CDR2 YYREEE (reference sequence). The CDR3 is made up of 16 amino acids. The CDR3 loop reads CASSLLSGGGQETQYF. In DNA, the CDR3 is TGTGCCAGCAGCTTATTATCAGGCGGGGGCCAAGAGACCCAGTACTTC.

The J gene is TRBJ2-1, the V gene TRBV10-3; D is perhaps TRBD2 (5 bases). V lost 1 base and J lost 4, with 11 bases in between. This CDR3 has 15 residues. Germline V lookup: CDR1 ENHRY, CDR2 SYGVKD. The CDR3 spells CAISELGSHYNEQFF. In DNA, the CDR3 is TGTGCCATCAGTGAGTTAGGGAGTCATTACAATGAGCAGTTCTTC.

This clone turned up a few times. The rearrangement uses TRBV10-3 and TRBJ2-3; weak D call: TRBD2 (6 bases). CDR1 ENHRY and CDR2 SYGVKD come from the germline V gene. The CDR3 is 14 amino acids. Deletions cut 5 bases from V and 2 bases from J, with 11 bases between. The CDR3 bases are TGTGCCATCAGTAAGACTAGTTACACAGATACGCAGTATTTT. Protein sequence: CAISKTSYTDTQYF.

The chain has TRBV9 and TRBJ2-7; D not certain. CDR3 length equals 14 residues. V lost 0 bases to trimming and J lost 2 bases, with 9 bases between them. Germline V gene lookup returns CDR1 SGDLS and CDR2 YYNGEE. CDR3 protein: CASSVDVWTYEQYF. CDR3 in DNA: TGTGCCAGCAGCGTAGATGTATGGACCTACGAGCAGTACTTC.

In this sample, this clone turned up a few times. CDR3 amino acids: CAHPGLTNTGELFF. In nucleotides, the CDR3 is TGTGCCCACCCAGGGCTGACGAACACCGGGGAGCTGTTTTTT. The gene calls are TRBV11-3 and TRBJ2-2; D may be TRBD1 (5 bases). Between the trimmed V and J ends, which lost 11 bases and 0 bases, there was a span of 13 bases. The CDR3 runs to 14 residues. Germline V CDR1 and CDR2: SGHNT, YENEEA.

This clone was seen only a few times. V and J are TRBV5-1 and TRBJ1-5; TRBD1 aligns across 7 bases. The CDR3 contains 15 residues. CDR1 and CDR2 from the germline V gene are SGHRS and YFSETQ. V shed 4 bases and J 0 bases; nucleotides not matched to a gene: 4. The CDR3 coding sequence is TGCGCCAGCAGCGCGGGGACAGATAGCAATCAGCCCCAGCATTTT. This translates into CASSAGTDSNQPQHF.

The chain links TRBV7-2 to TRBJ1-5; 7 nucleotides match TRBD1. Germline loops: CDR1 SGHTA, CDR2 FQGNSA. The CDR3 totals 15 residues. Losses at the gene ends were 1 base for V and 16 bases for J; bases not matched to a gene: 16. For the CDR3, the DNA is TGTGCCAGCAGCTTAGAGGGGGCAGGGTCGAGCAGGCCCCATTTT. Translated, it gives CASSLEGAGSSRPHF.

This clone was counted only a few times. The V and J genes are TRBV19 and TRBJ2-4; 7 bases are shared with TRBD2. This CDR3 contains 15 residues. Germline assignment: CDR1 LNHDA and CDR2 SQIVND (reference sequence). The trim removed 6 bases at V and 8 bases at J, leaving 13 bases unmatched. The DNA of the CDR3 is TGTGCCAGTAGCCAACCCCGGGGGACTATAGACATTCAGTACTTC. Translated, it gives CASSQPRGTIDIQYF.

The V call is TRBV5-4, the J call TRBJ2-1, with TRBD2 identical over 12 bases. The germline V gene has CDR1 SGHNT and CDR2 YYREEE (reference sequence). CDR3 size: 15 residues. With 1 base clipped from V and 12 bases from J, the junction kept 8 bases outside the gene matches. The CDR3 region is CASSLTSGGRGVQFF. CDR3 coding DNA: TGTGCCAGCAGCTTGACTAGCGGGGGGCGCGGGGTGCAGTTCTTC.

This clone was seen a handful of times. This chain connects TRBV9 to TRBJ2-3, with D possibly being TRBD2 (6 bases). The CDR3 extends over 15 amino acids. Looked up from germline, CDR1 is SGDLS and CDR2 is YYNGEE. The V gene lost 2 bases and the J gene lost 12 bases, with 22 bases spanning the gap. CDR3 loop: CASSVSTTGTGLQYF. The CDR3 DNA sequence: TGTGCCAGCAGCGTCTCTACGACCGGGACTGGTCTTCAGTATTTT.

The J gene is TRBJ2-1, the V gene TRBV7-3; 10 bases agree with TRBD1. With V trimmed by 5 bases and J by 12 bases, 16 bases remained unmatched. Germline-derived CDR1 and CDR2 are SGHTA and FQGTGA. This CDR3 region has 16 residues. The CDR3, as DNA: TGTGCCAGCAGCCCACTCAGTCCCGGGACAGGGGTCGGGCAGTTCTTC. Protein product: CASSPLSPGTGVGQFF.

CDR3 DNA: TGCGCCAGCAGCTTGGCCGGGACAGGGGAGTTCGGTGAAAAACTGTTTTTT. The encoded protein is CASSLAGTGEFGEKLFF. The rearrangement uses TRBV5-1 and TRBJ1-4; 10 bases fit TRBD1. V dropped 0 bases and J dropped 7; count of bases not matched to a gene: 9. The CDR3 runs 17 residues. Germline V gives CDR1 SGHRS, CDR2 YFSETQ.

This clone was counted a few times. The chain uses TRBV7-9 and TRBJ1-2; TRBD1 is a possible D gene (5 bases). The length of the CDR3 is 14 residues. V lost 8 bases and J 4 bases, leaving 17 bases between the germline ends. CDR1 is SEHNR, CDR2 FQNEAQ, per germline (reference sequence). CDR3 sequence reads: CASRVLGGAYGYTF. CDR3 coding DNA: TGTGCCAGCCGAGTACTTGGGGGTGCCTATGGCTACACCTTC.

This clone came up a few times. In the same sample, other DNA sequences code for this CDR3. V gene TRBV27 combines with J gene TRBJ1-1; D not certain. Deletions cut 3 bases from V and 1 base from J, with 6 bases between. The germline V gene encodes CDR1 MNHEY and CDR2 SMNVEV (reference sequence). The CDR3 is 13 amino acids. CDR3 sequence: CASSLWQNTEAFF. CDR3 coding DNA: TGTGCCAGCAGTTTGTGGCAGAACACTGAAGCTTTCTTT.

This clone was seen more than once but under ten times. The chain is built from TRBV18 and TRBJ1-1; D uncertain. CDR3 length: 15 amino acids. Looked up from germline, CDR1 is KGHSH and CDR2 is LQKENI. Trimming stripped 4 bases from V and 4 bases from J, with 16 bases between. In DNA, the CDR3 is TGTGCCAGCTCACTTCGAGGAGGGCCGGGCACTGAAGCTTTCTTT. This encodes CASSLRGGPGTEAFF.

This clone was observed a handful of times. The chain has TRBV6-1 and TRBJ2-3; the D is unclear. Germline V gene data show CDR1 as MNHNS and CDR2 as SASEGT. V gave up 2 bases and J gave up 3 bases, with 6 bases separating them. This CDR3 has 13 residues. DNA of the CDR3: TGTGCCAGCAGTGAAAGTTGGACAGATACGCAGTATTTT. It is translated as CASSESWTDTQYF.

This clone showed up just a few times. V and J are TRBV25-1 and TRBJ2-3, with D perhaps TRBD1 or TRBD2 (5 bases each). The germline CDR1 and CDR2 sequences are MGHDK and SYGVNS. The CDR3 consists of 16 residues. Trimming left V 3 bases short and J 1 base short, with 14 bases between. The CDR3 reads CASSDRGRLRTDTQYF. DNA for the CDR3: TGTGCCAGCAGTGACCGGGGCAGACTCCGCACAGATACGCAGTATTTT. Using reference TRBV25-1 and TRBJ2-3 for the parts outside the CDR3, the full variable domain is EADIYQTPRYLVIGTGKKITLECSQTMGHDKMYWYQQDPGMELHLIHYSYGVNSTEKGDLSSESTVSRIRTEHFPLTLESARPSHTSQYLCASSDRGRLRTDTQYFGPGTRLTVL.

This chain connects TRBV30 to TRBJ1-2, with D possibly being TRBD1 (5 bases). Trimming shortened V by 4 bases and J by 4 bases, and 16 bases separated the two germline ends. The CDR3 contains 14 residues. Germline loops: CDR1 GTSNPN, CDR2 SVGIG (reference sequence). DNA of the CDR3: TGTGCCTGGACCCTCGGGACGGTTGGCTATGGCTACACCTTC. Translated, it gives CAWTLGTVGYGYTF. Drawing the rest from reference TRBV30 and TRBJ1-2, the complete variable domain is SQTIHQWPATLVQPVGSPLSLECTVEGTSNPNLYWYRQAAGRGLQLLFYSVGIGQISSEVPQNLSASRPQDRQFILSSKKLLLSDSGFYLCAWTLGTVGYGYTFGSGTRLTVV.

A word on this clone: Compared with germline, one end of the junction differs, possibly owing to a read error. The gene calls are TRBV11-2 and TRBJ2-7; TRBD1 matches 7 bases. Germline V gene sequence: CDR1 SGHAT, CDR2 FQNNGV. This CDR3 is built from 13 residues. CDR3 in DNA: TGTGCCAGCAGGTTAGGACAGGACTACGAGCAGTACTTC. The encoded protein is CASRLGQDYEQYF.

The chain combines TRBV7-2 with TRBJ2-7; D not certain. CDR1 is SGHTA and CDR2 is FQGNSA in the germline V gene. Trimming stripped 1 base from V and 5 bases from J, with 6 bases between. This CDR3 comprises 12 residues. CDR3 residues: CASSLDSNEQYF. DNA of the CDR3: TGTGCCAGCAGCTTAGACAGTAACGAGCAGTACTTC.

This chain joins TRBV7-9 and TRBJ2-3; D remains unclear. Germline lookup yields CDR1 SEHNR and CDR2 FQNEAQ (reference sequence). This CDR3 spans 18 amino acids. V was cut by 4 bases and J by 0 bases, with 20 bases left in between. The CDR3 region has the DNA TGTGCCAGCAGCTCCCCCAGAATGGGAATTACTAGCACAGATACGCAGTATTTT. Translated: CASSSPRMGITSTDTQYF.